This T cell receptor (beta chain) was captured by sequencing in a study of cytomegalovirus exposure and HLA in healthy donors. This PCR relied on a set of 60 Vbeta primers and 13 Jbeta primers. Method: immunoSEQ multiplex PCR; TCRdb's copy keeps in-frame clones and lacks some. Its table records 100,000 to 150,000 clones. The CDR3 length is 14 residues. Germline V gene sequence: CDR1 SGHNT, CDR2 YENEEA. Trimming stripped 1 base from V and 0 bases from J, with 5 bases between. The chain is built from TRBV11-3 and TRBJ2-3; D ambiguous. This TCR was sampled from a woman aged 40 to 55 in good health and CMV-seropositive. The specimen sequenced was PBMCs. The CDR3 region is CASSLGSSTDTQYF. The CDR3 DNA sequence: TGTGCCAGCAGCTTAGGTTCTAGCACAGATACGCAGTATTTT.